Below, 15 T cell receptor beta chains from the same sample are listed, as sequenced in a study of OX40 agonist ivuxolimab in advanced cancers. Clones were sequenced by immunoSEQ multiplex PCR, and TCRdb holds only the in-frame ones, with some missing. The profile shows under 90,000 clones, approximately 85% of them singletons. The source was CD4+ or CD8+ T cells sorted from blood, collected in a trial of the OX40 agonist ivuxolimab. These receptors originate from an adult with an advanced solid tumor such as melanoma, head and neck, liver or kidney cancer.

About this clone itself: One end of the junction fails to match germline, which may point to a read error. This chain uses TRBV7-7 with TRBJ2-7; 9 nucleotides align to TRBD1. Germline V CDR1 and CDR2: SSHAT, FNYEAQ (reference sequence). This CDR3 has 13 amino acids. The CDR3 DNA follows: TGTGCTAGCAGCGCGGGACAGGGTGGCGAGCAGTACTTC. Amino acids: CASSAGQGGEQYF.

This chain uses TRBV14 with TRBJ1-1; 10 bases match TRBD1. V shed 4 bases, J shed 6 bases, and the junction held 8 bases outside the gene matches. CDR1 and CDR2 (germline): SGHDN, FVKESK. CDR3 length equals 15 residues. The CDR3 loop reads CASSPEGQGWPEAFF. CDR3 nucleotide sequence: TGTGCCAGCAGCCCCGAGGGACAGGGGTGGCCTGAAGCTTTCTTT.

This clone was counted once. The rearrangement links TRBV28 to TRBJ2-2, with no clear D. The germline V and J ends were trimmed by 2 bases and 6 bases, with 13 bases remaining between them. The germline V gene encodes CDR1 MDHEN and CDR2 SYDVKM. This CDR3 has 15 residues. The CDR3 region is CASSLGKGWAGELFF. CDR3 in DNA: TGTGCCAGCAGTTTAGGGAAGGGCTGGGCCGGGGAGCTGTTTTTT. Combining the CDR3 with reference TRBV28 and TRBJ2-2 gives the whole variable domain DVKVTQSSRYLVKRTGEKVFLECVQDMDHENMFWYRQDPGLGLRLIYFSYDVKMKEKGDIPEGYSVSREKKERFSLILESASTNQTSMYLCASSLGKGWAGELFFGEGSRLTVL.

The genes are TRBV7-8 and TRBJ2-5; 14 bases are shared with TRBD2. V lost 1 base and J lost 4; bases outside the gene matches: 5. The CDR3 spans 17 residues. CDR1 and CDR2 (germline): SGHVS, FQNEAQ. In DNA, the CDR3 is TGTGCCAGCAGCTTAGAGGGGACTAGCGGGAGCGGAGAGACCCAGTACTTC. This translates into CASSLEGTSGSGETQYF.

V and J are TRBV7-9 and TRBJ1-2; D not resolved. The CDR3 runs to 12 residues. V shed 5 bases and J shed 6 bases, with 10 bases lying between them. CDR1 SEHNR and CDR2 FQNEAQ come from the germline V gene (reference sequence). The CDR3 coding sequence is TGTGCCAGCAGCGAAAGGTTAGATGGCTACACCTTC. It specifies CASSERLDGYTF.

A note on this clone: The sample has other DNA sequences that encode this CDR3 too. The chain combines TRBV5-1 with TRBJ2-1, with TRBD1 matching over 7 bases. Germline V gene sequence: CDR1 SGHRS, CDR2 YFSETQ. The CDR3 sequence is 14 residues long. The trim removed 0 bases at V and 4 bases at J, leaving 1 base unmatched. The DNA for the CDR3 is TGCGCCAGCAGCTTGGAGGGACAGTACAATGAGCAGTTCTTC. Protein product: CASSLEGQYNEQFF.

The chain recombines TRBV27 with TRBJ2-3, with D perhaps being TRBD1 or TRBD2 (5 bases each). Trimming removed 3 bases at V and 0 bases at J, with 7 bases between. Germline V gives CDR1 MNHEY, CDR2 SMNVEV (reference sequence). The CDR3 has 14 residues. CDR3 region: CASSFRDSTDTQYF. The CDR3 DNA reads as TGTGCCAGCAGTTTCCGGGACAGCACAGATACGCAGTATTTT.

This chain joins TRBV5-6 and TRBJ2-7; D may be TRBD2 (5 bases). Between the trimmed V and J ends, which lost 3 bases and 0 bases, there was a span of 13 bases. This CDR3 is 15 amino acids long. The germline gives CDR1 SGHDT, CDR2 YYEEEE. In nucleotides, the CDR3 is TGTGCCAGCAGCTCATGGCATACTAGCTCCTACGAGCAGTACGTC. Protein: CASSSWHTSSYEQYV.

The chain has TRBV15 and TRBJ1-1; no reliable D call. Germline lookup yields CDR1 LNHNV and CDR2 YYDKDF (reference sequence). Trimming shortened V by 0 bases and J by 13 bases, and 24 bases separated the two germline ends. The CDR3 is 16 residues long. The CDR3 DNA reads as TGTGCCACCAGCAGAGATGTCGTACAAGCCATTACGGCTCGTTTCTTT. Protein sequence: CATSRDVVQAITARFF.

Only one count was recorded for this clone. The gene calls are TRBV21-1 and TRBJ2-2; TRBD2 was called by the table and not checked on the DNA. TRBV21-1 is termed a pseudogene. This CDR3 region has 17 residues. The CDR3: CASSTLQGRRKSGELFF. The CDR3 DNA follows: TGTGCCAGCAGCACCCTGCAAGGGAGACGGAAGTCCGGGGAGCTGTTTTTT.

The V call is TRBV5-1, the J call TRBJ2-6; 9 positions agree with TRBD1. Germline V gives CDR1 SGHRS, CDR2 YFSETQ. The V and J ends lost 2 bases and 0 bases, in that order; junction bases with no gene match: 6. This CDR3 is 18 amino acids long. CDR3 protein: CASSFGWGQGSGANVLTF. The CDR3 nucleotides read TGCGCCAGCAGCTTCGGTTGGGGACAGGGCTCTGGGGCCAACGTCCTGACTTTC.

This chain joins TRBV18 and TRBJ2-4, with 8 bases lining up with TRBD1. Germline trimming cut 2 bases from V and 9 bases from J; bases unmatched to any gene: 9. CDR1 is KGHSH, CDR2 LQKENI, per germline. The CDR3 consists of 15 residues. For the CDR3, the DNA is TGTGCCAGCTCACCAACCCCTGGACAGGGAGGCATTCAGTACTTC. Protein: CASSPTPGQGGIQYF.

This chain uses TRBV18 with TRBJ1-1, with D possibly matching TRBD1 (6 bases). Trimming took 5 bases from V and 3 from J, leaving 13 bases between them. The length of the CDR3 is 14 residues. The germline V gene has CDR1 KGHSH and CDR2 LQKENI. Here the CDR3 DNA reads TGTGCCAGCTCAACCCGGGGGCTCGACACTGAAGCTTTCTTT. Its protein product is CASSTRGLDTEAFF.

The chain links TRBV4-3 to TRBJ2-7; 8 bases are shared with TRBD2. The V and J ends lost 0 bases and 2 bases, in that order; junction bases with no gene match: 6. This CDR3 is 16 amino acids long. Germline assignment: CDR1 LGHNA and CDR2 YSLEER. The CDR3 bases are TGCGCCAGCAGCCAAGAAATAGCGGGACGCCCCTACGAGCAGTACTTC. Translated: CASSQEIAGRPYEQYF.

The chain links TRBV6-1 to TRBJ2-5; D is tentatively TRBD1 or TRBD2 (6 bases each). The V end lost 5 bases, the J end lost 6 bases, and 13 bases lay between the germline ends. Germline CDR1 reads MNHNS; CDR2 reads SASEGT. The CDR3 contains 13 residues. In DNA form, the CDR3 reads TGTGCCAGCAGTTGGACTGGGGGGCAGACCCAGTACTTC. Translation: CASSWTGGQTQYF.